The sequence of this T cell receptor (beta chain) was determined in a study of radiation and T cells in renal cell carcinoma (dated by TCRdb to about 2020). As for the study more broadly: Samples were obtained from a clinical trial, in which 15 Gy stereotactic body radiation therapy was delivered to primary renal cell carcinomas and nephrectomy was performed 4 weeks later. A total of roughly 4 million unique CDR3 nucleotide sequences, encoding some 2,700,000 unique CDR3 amino acid sequences, were found across all 55 or so samples. In total, 50 to 60 samples underwent TCR beta sequencing: approximately 26 tumors plus 27 peripheral blood samples.

In the paper's terms, the time point label means: blood 2 weeks post-SBRT. The treatment or condition label on this specimen signifies: 15 Gy SBRT to primary tumor, nephrectomy 4 weeks later. To track tumor-enriched clonotypes, serial peripheral blood was sampled from radiation-treated patients at baseline and at 2 weeks and 4 weeks after SBRT. Every patient had renal cell carcinoma of clear cell pathology. Genomic DNA for TCR sequencing was prepared using the QIAamp DNA Blood Mini Kit (Qiagen). Only samples passing all quality control checks were included in the analyses. In regard to this clone: The antigen it recognizes is unknown. No base qualities exist here, and no much larger clone lies one base off it.

TCR beta libraries were generated from genomic DNA with the immunoSEQ kit, following the manufacturer's recommendations. To prepare libraries, a first multiplex PCR with proprietary primers was run, followed by a second PCR that added unique barcodes, and a bead cleanup was done after each round. A positive control reaction and a negative control reaction, both provided in the kit, were run with every batch of samples. The final libraries were assessed on an Agilent 4200 TapeStation D1000 ScreenTape, pooled by volume, and quantified by qPCR. Sequencing was performed on an Illumina NextSeq500 with a MidOutput 150-cycle cartridge, and 156 Read1 and 15 Index1 cycles were run with kit custom primers. The pooled library was loaded at around 1 pM with a roughly 20% PhiX control spike-in. The study's processing was this. Vendor-processed data were analyzed in R, with a clonotype defined as all T cells sharing the same CDR3 nucleotide sequence. In the clone abundance analyses, frequencies in each sample were normalized to that sample's 10,000 most abundant clones. Public T cell clones, which averaged fewer than five per sample, were removed prior to analysis. A difference in abundance of at least 32-fold between compartments was used to define tumor-enriched and baseline blood-enriched clonotypes. A beta-binomial differential abundance model was used to identify clonotypes that were expanded or contracted between blood time points. Tumor-blood repertoire similarity was measured with the Baroni-Urbani and Buser coefficient, and group comparisons used two-tailed Wilcoxon tests in R. The clones in this table, taken by TCRdb from immuneACCESS, are in-frame only. Not every clone is retained; where verified, under half of the shortfall comes from an unresolved V gene, and the cause of the rest is unknown. D and trimming come from the DNA, and the V and J calls and clone size come from that table. A total of some 120,000 clones appear in this sample, 85% to 90% of them only once. The ten most abundant clones make up 5.5% to 6.5% of the sample.

Study-wide findings and limitations: The single-armed trial design could not address effects of radiation dose or scheduling on the TCR repertoire. Because no pretreatment tumor biopsies were available, whether clonotypes were present in the tumor at baseline could not be determined. In blood, the top tumor clonotypes increased between baseline and 2 weeks post-radiation and then shrank by 4 weeks, which suggests that tumor-resident clones expanded only transiently. Tracking of blood repertoire dynamics stopped at about 4 weeks after treatment, with no follow-up past that point.

Relative to germline, V is 6 bases shorter and J is 7 bases shorter, with 15 bases between their ends. The germline V gene specifies MNHNS as CDR1 and SASEGT as CDR2. Spanning cysteine to phenylalanine, the CDR3 consists of 14 amino acids. Only the CDR3 region is kept as DNA, spanning 42 bases read in frame from base 1. This receptor was taken from a woman in her seventies with renal cell carcinoma. The source was blood, collected from a patient whose treatment included radiotherapy and nephrectomy. Recombination joined TRBV6-1 with TRBJ1-4, with no confident D gene call. For the CDR3, the sequence is CASSESGRPEKLFF. Read as DNA, the sequence is TGTGCCAGCAGCGAGTCGGGCAGACCTGAAAAACTGTTTTTT.